These 5 T cell receptor beta chains were all obtained from the same sample, sequenced in a study of spatial heterogeneity in lung cancer. Noted time point: sample taken at primary tumor resection. One entry per CDR3 protein, called by TCRdb with MiXCR from the 5' RACE reads. This repertoire shows around 7,500 distinct CDR3 sequences, around 13% found once; its top ten account for about 7.3%. Study results and limitations: Tracking of tumor mutation counts was seen in expanded intratumoral alpha and beta TCR counts.

No antigen is known for these receptors. This specimen consisted of lung tumor tissue, obtained at surgery. These receptor sequences come from a male donor with early-stage non-small cell lung cancer.

This clonotype was seen repeatedly, ten times or more. This beta chain is an unintended read in a library built for alpha chains; its size means little. The chain joins TRBV29-1 to TRBJ2-2, with 9 bases fitting TRBD1. CDR3 length equals 14 residues. In germline, CDR1 is SQVTM, CDR2 ANQGSEA. The ends lost 6 bases at V and 4 bases at J; junction bases unmatched: 6. CDR3 amino acids: CSVGQGSSTGELFF. The CDR3, as DNA: TGCAGCGTCGGACAGGGGTCGAGCACCGGGGAGCTGTTTTTT.

This clonotype was found many times. This beta chain is off target for a library built for alpha chains, so its abundance means little. V usage is TRBV3-1 and J usage is TRBJ2-7, with TRBD1 matching 8 bases. The CDR3 spans 13 residues. CDR1 and CDR2 from the germline V gene are LGHDT and YNNKEL (reference sequence). Unmatched junction bases numbered 4, after V lost 3 bases and J lost 6 bases. Written as DNA, the CDR3 is TGTGCCAGCAGCCATGGACAGGGCGGCGAGCAGTACTTC. This translates into CASSHGQGGEQYF.

Comments on this clonotype: The library was built for alpha chains, so this beta chain is an off-target read and its size means little. The CDR3, as DNA: TGTGCCAGCAGTTACTCGCCAGGGGGTGGAGAGACCCAGTACTTC. Protein sequence: CASSYSPGGGETQYF. The chain couples TRBV6-5 to TRBJ2-5, with 7 bases matching TRBD1. V lost 0 bases and J lost 4; bases outside the gene matches: 5. The germline gives CDR1 MNHEY, CDR2 SVGAGI. The CDR3 is 15 amino acids.

This clonotype was seen many times. Little can be read into the size of this beta chain, an off-target read in a library designed for alpha chains. In DNA, the CDR3 is TGTGCCACCGGACAGGGGGCATACGAGCAGTACTTC. This sequence encodes CATGQGAYEQYF. The V and J genes are TRBV5-6 and TRBJ2-7; TRBD1 agrees at 11 bases. The CDR3 extends over 12 amino acids. Germline assignment: CDR1 SGHDT and CDR2 YYEEEE. After removal of 9 bases from V and 4 bases from J, the junction contained 3 bases not matched to a gene. The full variable domain, its missing parts supplied by reference TRBV5-6 and TRBJ2-7, is DAGVTQSPTHLIKTRGQQVTLRCSPKSGHDTVSWYQQALGQGPQFIFQYYEEEERQRGNFPDRFSGHQFPNYSSELNVNALLLGDSALYLCATGQGAYEQYFGPGTRLTVT.

This clonotype has ten or more counts. A library made for alpha chains picked up this beta chain off target, so its size means little. This chain links TRBV28 with TRBJ2-7; TRBD1 or TRBD2 may be the D gene (5 bases each). The ends were cut back, 3 bases at V and 6 bases at J, with 6 bases in the middle. The germline V gene has CDR1 MDHEN and CDR2 SYDVKM. The CDR3 covers 11 residues. CDR3 amino acids: CASSLGVEQYF. The CDR3 nucleotides are TGTGCCAGCAGTTTGGGGGTCGAGCAGTACTTC.